The 23 T cell receptor beta chains below all came from one sample that was sequenced in a study of CD8 T cells in Susac syndrome. The RNA, about 0.5 to 1 ug, was put through reverse transcription using random hexamers. In TCRdb, the immunoSEQ multiplex PCR reads were re-called with MiXCR into one record per CDR3 protein. The sample gives 150,000 to 200,000 distinct CDR3 sequences, around 90% of which show up once; around 0.08% is in the top ten. The sample was CD4+ T cells from PBMCs. All receptors come from a human donor in good health.

The chain carries TRBV27 and TRBJ2-4; D unresolved. Trimming took off 4 bases at V and 1 base at J, with 14 bases between the two ends. CDR1 MNHEY and CDR2 SMNVEV come from the germline V gene (reference sequence). The CDR3 is 16 amino acids. Here the CDR3 reads CASSSPLRLAKNIQYF. CDR3 nucleotides: TGTGCCAGCAGTTCCCCCCTGCGGTTGGCCAAAAACATTCAGTACTTC.

V usage is TRBV20-1 and J usage is TRBJ1-2; 8 positions match TRBD1. Germline CDR1 DFQATT, CDR2 SNEGSKA (reference sequence). CDR3 length equals 11 residues. After removal of 4 bases from V and 9 bases from J, the junction contained 4 bases not matched to a gene. For the CDR3, the DNA is TGCAGTGCTAAGGACAGGGAGCGCTACACCTTC. It codes for CSAKDRERYTF.

Only one count was recorded for this clonotype. The chain joins TRBV12-3 or TRBV12-4 to TRBJ2-7, with D perhaps matching TRBD2 (5 bases). V lost 6 bases, J lost 3 bases, and 18 bases lay in between. The CDR3 contains 15 residues. CDR3 coding DNA: TGTGCCAGCAGCCCCGTTGGCGAACGGGGCTACGAGCAGTACTTC. This gives the protein CASSPVGERGYEQYF.

The rearrangement joins TRBV5-1 to TRBJ1-4; 7 bases are a match to TRBD1. The CDR3 sequence is 16 residues long. Germline CDR1 reads SGHRS; CDR2 reads YFSETQ. V lost 0 bases and J lost 8; bases outside the gene matches: 10. CDR3 in amino acids: CASSLETQGGGEKLFF. The CDR3, as DNA: TGCGCCAGCAGCTTGGAGACCCAGGGAGGGGGCGAAAAACTGTTTTTT.

The V and J genes are TRBV6-1 and TRBJ2-1, with a tentative D call TRBD2 (6 bases). Germline V gene data show CDR1 as MNHNS and CDR2 as SASEGT. The germline V and J ends were trimmed by 3 bases and 0 bases, with 9 bases remaining between them. The CDR3 extends over 15 amino acids. The CDR3 DNA reads as TGTGCCAGCAGTGACGGGGGAAGCTCCTACAATGAGCAGTTCTTC. It codes for CASSDGGSSYNEQFF.

V usage is TRBV4-1 and J usage is TRBJ2-7; D may be TRBD2 (5 bases). CDR3 length equals 15 residues. Trimming cost V 6 bases and J 4 bases, with 19 bases left between them. Germline V lookup: CDR1 MGHRA, CDR2 YSYEKL. The CDR3 loop reads CASRLSSGSGYEQYF. The DNA for the CDR3 is TGCGCCAGCAGGCTCTCCTCGGGATCCGGGTACGAGCAGTACTTC.

The J gene is TRBJ2-1, the V gene TRBV24-1; unclear D gene. The germline V gene encodes CDR1 KGHDR and CDR2 SFDVKD. V was cut by 7 bases and J by 5 bases, with 14 bases left in between. This CDR3 spans 14 amino acids. This CDR3 is CATRGSRRDNEQFF. The DNA of the CDR3 is TGTGCCACCAGGGGATCGCGGAGAGACAATGAGCAGTTCTTC.

The genes are TRBV11-3 and TRBJ1-1, with D possibly matching TRBD1 (5 bases). Germline-derived CDR1 and CDR2 are SGHNT and YENEEA. The length of the CDR3 is 15 residues. V was cut by 4 bases and J by 4 bases, with 16 bases left in between. This CDR3 reads CASSSSMGGTTEAFF. The DNA for the CDR3 is TGTGCCAGCAGCTCCAGTATGGGTGGGACCACTGAAGCTTTCTTT.

The V call is TRBV6-5, the J call TRBJ1-1, with 9 positions matching TRBD1. J gave up 6 bases and V 3 bases, and 11 bases lay outside the gene matches. The CDR3 consists of 16 residues. In germline, CDR1 is MNHEY, CDR2 SVGAGI. CDR3: CASSYPIQGASAEAFF. The CDR3, as DNA: TGTGCCAGCAGTTATCCCATACAGGGGGCGTCGGCTGAAGCTTTCTTT.

A few counts support this clonotype. This sequence joins TRBV6-5 and TRBJ1-1; D remains unclear. The CDR3 covers 12 residues. The germline V gene has CDR1 MNHEY and CDR2 SVGAGI. Between the trimmed V and J ends, which lost 2 bases and 7 bases, there was a span of 8 bases. CDR3 bases: TGTGCCAGCAGTTACGGAGCTGATGAAGCTTTCTTT. Translating gives CASSYGADEAFF.

This chain uses TRBV19 with TRBJ1-5, with D possibly matching TRBD1 (6 bases). Trimming pared 3 bases from V and 4 bases from J, leaving 13 bases between. The length of the CDR3 is 15 residues. The germline V gene has CDR1 LNHDA and CDR2 SQIVND (reference sequence). The CDR3 region has the DNA TGTGCCAGTAGTATGGGCAGGGGTCTGAATCAGCCCCAGCATTTT. Its protein is CASSMGRGLNQPQHF. The variable domain in full, completed from reference TRBV19 and TRBJ1-5, reads DGGITQSPKYLFRKEGQNVTLSCEQNLNHDAMYWYRQDPGQGLRLIYYSQIVNDFQKGDIAEGYSVSREKKESFPLTVTSAQKNPTAFYLCASSMGRGLNQPQHFGDGTRLSIL.

The rearrangement joins TRBV29-1 to TRBJ2-1; 11 bases are a match to TRBD2. Germline CDR1 SQVTM, CDR2 ANQGSEA. The CDR3 consists of 13 residues. The CDR3 DNA is TGCAGGCCACTAGCGGGGGCCTCGGATGAGCAGTTCTTC. It specifies CRPLAGASDEQFF.

In this sample, this clonotype turned up once. This sequence joins TRBV23-1 and TRBJ1-4, with a weak D call TRBD1 (6 bases). TRBV23-1 is annotated as an ORF whose role is uncertain. The V gene lost 3 bases and the J gene lost 7 bases, with 12 bases spanning the gap. The CDR3 totals 14 residues. DNA for the CDR3: TGCGCCAGCAGTCAGGGGGGGGGCGGTGAAAAACTGTTTTTT. This gives the protein CASSQGGGGEKLFF.

The chain is built from TRBV7-2 and TRBJ2-5; no reliable D call. V shed 5 bases and J shed 4 bases, with 5 bases lying between them. The CDR3 has 11 amino acids. The germline V gene has CDR1 SGHTA and CDR2 FQGNSA. The CDR3 coding sequence is TGTGCCAGCAGCCTAATAGAGACCCAGTACTTC. It encodes CASSLIETQYF. Filled out from reference TRBV7-2 and TRBJ2-5, the complete variable domain reads GAGVSQSPSNKVTEKGKDVELRCDPISGHTALYWYRQSLGQGLEFLIYFQGNSAPDKSGLPSDRFSAERTGGSVSTLTIQRTQQEDSAVYLCASSLIETQYFGPGTRLLVL.

This clonotype was seen only once. The chain uses TRBV20-1 and TRBJ2-5; unclear D gene. Between the trimmed V and J ends, which lost 7 bases and 2 bases, there was a span of 8 bases. Per germline, CDR1 DFQATT and CDR2 SNEGSKA (reference sequence). The CDR3 has 11 amino acids. Here the CDR3 DNA reads TGCAGTGGAACACAACAAGAGACCCAGTACTTC. Translation gives CSGTQQETQYF.

The chain couples TRBV20-1 to TRBJ2-1; D may be TRBD1 (5 bases). Germline CDR1 reads DFQATT; CDR2 reads SNEGSKA (reference sequence). The CDR3 loop spans 12 amino acids. V gave up 7 bases and J gave up 0 bases, with 7 bases separating them. CDR3 residues: CSGRGSYNEQFF. In DNA, the CDR3 is TGCAGTGGAAGGGGCTCCTACAATGAGCAGTTCTTC.

The chain combines TRBV5-1 with TRBJ2-5, with D perhaps given as TRBD1 or TRBD2 (6 bases each). This CDR3 is built from 14 residues. V dropped 4 bases and J dropped 5 bases, with 15 bases sitting between them. From germline, CDR1 is SGHRS and CDR2 YFSETQ. CDR3 sequence reads: CASSPDYRVETQYF. The CDR3 bases are TGCGCCAGCAGCCCGGACTACAGGGTCGAGACCCAGTACTTC.

This chain joins TRBV29-1 and TRBJ2-5; 8 bases map to TRBD2. J lost 5 bases, V lost 2 bases, and 13 bases had no gene match. Germline loops: CDR1 SQVTM, CDR2 ANQGSEA. This CDR3 is built from 16 residues. This CDR3 reads CSVEPRRGGWRETQYF. CDR3 in DNA: TGCAGCGTTGAACCCCGACGCGGGGGGTGGAGGGAGACCCAGTACTTC. Drawing the rest from reference TRBV29-1 and TRBJ2-5, the complete variable domain is SAVISQKPSRDICQRGTSLTIQCQVDSQVTMMFWYRQQPGQSLTLIATANQGSEATYESGFVIDKFPISRPNLTFSTLTVSNMSPEDSSIYLCSVEPRRGGWRETQYFGPGTRLLVL.

J is TRBJ2-7 and V is TRBV19; 9 bases align to TRBD1. Germline assignment: CDR1 LNHDA and CDR2 SQIVND (reference sequence). The length of the CDR3 is 15 residues. Germline trimming cut 6 bases from V and 3 bases from J; bases unmatched to any gene: 9. The CDR3 coding sequence is TGTGCCAGTAGGGAGGCCGGGACAGGGATCTACGAGCAGTACTTC. This gives the protein CASREAGTGIYEQYF. The complete variable domain, with remaining parts taken from reference TRBV19 and TRBJ2-7, reads DGGITQSPKYLFRKEGQNVTLSCEQNLNHDAMYWYRQDPGQGLRLIYYSQIVNDFQKGDIAEGYSVSREKKESFPLTVTSAQKNPTAFYLCASREAGTGIYEQYFGPGTRLTVT.

The chain combines TRBV19 with TRBJ2-5; 9 positions agree with TRBD1. V gave up 5 bases and J gave up 3 bases; unmatched junction bases: 7. The V gene's germline CDR1 is LNHDA and CDR2 SQIVND (reference sequence). CDR3 size: 15 residues. CDR3 nucleotide sequence: TGTGCCAGTAGTTTCGGGACAGGGAACGAAGAGACCCAGTACTTC. Its translation: CASSFGTGNEETQYF.

The V call is TRBV4-2, the J call TRBJ2-7; D ambiguous. Trimming removed 4 bases at V and 0 bases at J, with 10 bases between. CDR3 length equals 14 residues. Germline V gene lookup returns CDR1 LGHNA and CDR2 YNFKEQ. The CDR3: CASSLETLSYEQYF. The CDR3 DNA follows: TGTGCCAGCAGCCTGGAGACACTCTCCTACGAGCAGTACTTC.

The CDR3 reads CASSVDGRSNEKLFF. The CDR3 bases are TGTGCCAGCAGCGTAGATGGCAGATCCAATGAAAAACTGTTTTTT. The rearrangement links TRBV9 to TRBJ1-4; D not certain. The CDR3 sequence is 15 residues long. The germline V gene has CDR1 SGDLS and CDR2 YYNGEE. V lost 0 bases and J 5 bases, leaving 11 bases between the germline ends. The full variable domain, its missing parts supplied by reference TRBV9 and TRBJ1-4, is DSGVTQTPKHLITATGQRVTLRCSPRSGDLSVYWYQQSLDQGLQFLIQYYNGEERAKGNILERFSAQQFPDLHSELNLSSLELGDSALYFCASSVDGRSNEKLFFGSGTQLSVL.

The V call is TRBV10-3, the J call TRBJ2-5; TRBD2 might be the D (5 bases). Trimming removed 5 bases at V and 1 base at J, with 8 bases between. Germline V gene lookup returns CDR1 ENHRY and CDR2 SYGVKD. The CDR3 is 13 amino acids. The CDR3 spells CAISRAGQETQYF. DNA of the CDR3: TGTGCCATCAGTCGGGCGGGCCAAGAGACCCAGTACTTC.